This is a list of T cell receptor beta chains from one sample in a study of blood T cell repertoires in COVID-19. TCRdb's copy holds only in-frame clones and misses some; the assay was immunoSEQ multiplex PCR. There are more than 300,000 clones in the sample; around 87% occur only once, and roughly 1% lies in the top ten. Material: peripheral blood. The source is a woman between 35 and 50 years old with COVID-19, enrolled during active disease. Each CDR3 is given with its conserved first and last residue. The D gene is left open where the match is weak. Clone size is not always given. Where it is, it says once, few, many or a class for expanded clones.

j_gene | abundance | v_gene | d_gene | CDR3nt | CDR3aa
TRBJ2-1 | NA | TRBV19 | TRBD2 | TGTGCCAGTAGTATAGAGGCCGGGGGGACTGGACGGCAGTTCTTC | CASSIEAGGTGRQFF
TRBJ1-6 | few | TRBV18 | NA | TGTGCCAGCGCCGCCAGGGCAGGAGAGGATTCACCCCTCCACTTT | CASAARAGEDSPLHF
TRBJ2-6 | NA | TRBV9 | TRBD1 | TGTGCCAGCAGCGGCCGGGACAGGGGCACTGGGGCCAACGTCCTGACTTTC | CASSGRDRGTGANVLTF
TRBJ2-3 | once | TRBV7-9 | NA | TGTGCCAGCAGCTTAGCGGGGCAGGTCACAGATACGCAGTATTTT | CASSLAGQVTDTQYF
TRBJ2-1 | NA | TRBV28 | NA | TGTGCCAGCAGTTCTCGGGGGAATGAGCAGTTCTTC | CASSSRGNEQFF
TRBJ2-7 | few | TRBV10-3 | TRBD2 | TGTGCCATCACTTCCGGACTAGCGGGGCCCTTGGAGCAGTACTTC | CAITSGLAGPLEQYF
TRBJ2-1 | NA | TRBV2 | TRBD2 | TGTGCCAGCAGTGCGGAGCGGGAGGAATACAATGAGCAGTTCTTC | CASSAEREEYNEQFF
TRBJ2-3 | NA | TRBV5-1 | NA | TGCGCCAGCAGCTTGGTCGTTAGCGGTAACACAGATACGCAGTATTTT | CASSLVVSGNTDTQYF
TRBJ1-1 | NA | TRBV5-1 | NA | TGCGCCAGCAGATTAGCCTGGGACATCAGACCCACGAACACTGAAGCTTTCTTT | CASRLAWDIRPTNTEAFF
TRBJ2-7 | few | TRBV7-9 | TRBD2 | TGTGCCAGCAGCACTAGCGGGCCTAGCTCCTACGAGCAGTACTTC | CASSTSGPSSYEQYF
TRBJ1-4 | NA | TRBV28 | TRBD1 | TGTGCCAGTAGTCTCGGACAGGGGAATGAAAAACTGTTTTTT | CASSLGQGNEKLFF
TRBJ2-5 | NA | TRBV19 | TRBD1 | TGTGCCAGTAGTACCAGACAGGGGCGCCCCGAGACCCAGTACTTC | CASSTRQGRPETQYF
TRBJ2-1 | NA | TRBV27 | NA | TGTGCCAGCAGTTCCGCCCTAGGAAGCTCCTACAATGAGCAGTTCTTC | CASSSALGSSYNEQFF
TRBJ1-2 | NA | TRBV7-2 | TRBD1 | TGTGCCAGCAGCTTAGTTACAGGGGGGGGCTATGGCTACACCTTC | CASSLVTGGGYGYTF
TRBJ2-7 | NA | TRBV7-2 | TRBD1 | TGTGCCAGCAGTCCGGACAGGGGGCTTGTTTACGAGCAGTACTTC | CASSPDRGLVYEQYF
TRBJ2-7 | NA | TRBV6-2/TRBV6-3 | TRBD2 | TGTGCCAGCAGTCCAACCGGGACTAGCGGGAGGCGGGAGCAGTACTTC | CASSPTGTSGRREQYF
TRBJ1-5 | NA | TRBV19 | TRBD1 | TGTGCCAGTAGTCGGACAGGGCGAAATCAGCCCCAGCATTTT | CASSRTGRNQPQHF
TRBJ2-2 | NA | TRBV7-3 | NA | TGTGCCAGCAGCTTAAGCCTTGTCAGCGGGGAGCTGTTTTTT | CASSLSLVSGELFF
TRBJ2-4 | NA | TRBV5-4 | TRBD2 | TGTGCCAGCAGCTCCCGGGAGGGGAGTGACATTCAGTACTTC | CASSSREGSDIQYF
TRBJ1-2 | NA | TRBV12-5 | NA | TGTGCTAGTGGTTTACCAGGGTCTGATGGCTACACCTTC | CASGLPGSDGYTF
TRBJ2-7 | NA | TRBV25-1 | TRBD2 | TGTGCCAGCAGTGAATCCCTAGCGGGACTAAGCGAGCAGTACTTC | CASSESLAGLSEQYF
TRBJ2-5 | NA | TRBV7-8 | TRBD2 | TGTGCCAGCAGCCTTTGGGGACTAGCGGAAGAGACCCAGTACTTC | CASSLWGLAEETQYF
TRBJ1-2 | NA | TRBV19 | NA | TGTGCCAGTAGCTCACAACGAACTGCCGGGGGCTACACCTTC | CASSSQRTAGGYTF
TRBJ2-4 | NA | TRBV19 | TRBD1 | TGTGCCAGTAGCTTACAGGGGGCCAAAAACATTCAGTACTTC | CASSLQGAKNIQYF
TRBJ2-6 | NA | TRBV19 | NA | TGTGCCAGTAGTGCCCCCCGACAGTCTGGGGCCAACGTCCTGACTTTC | CASSAPRQSGANVLTF
TRBJ2-2 | NA | TRBV6-4 | TRBD1 | TGTGCCAGTGCGACCGGGACAGGGGGCACCGGGGAGCTGTTTTTT | CASATGTGGTGELFF
TRBJ1-1 | once | TRBV12-3/TRBV12-4 | NA | TGTGCCAGCAGTTTTCAGGGGCTCACTGAAGCTTTCTTT | CASSFQGLTEAFF
TRBJ1-5 | NA | TRBV6-6 | NA | TGTGCCAGCAGTGCCTCCGGGGTGGGTCAGCCCCAGCATTTT | CASSASGVGQPQHF
TRBJ1-4 | NA | TRBV27 | TRBD1 | TGTGCCAGCAGTTTGTCCGGGACAGGGAATGAAAAACTGTTTTTT | CASSLSGTGNEKLFF
TRBJ1-2 | NA | TRBV10-1 | TRBD1 | TGCGCCAGCAGTAAGGGGACAGCTCACTATGGCTACACCTTC | CASSKGTAHYGYTF
TRBJ1-1 | NA | TRBV4-3 | NA | TGCGCCAGCAGCCAAGATCTGGAGGGAACTGAAGCTTTCTTT | CASSQDLEGTEAFF
TRBJ2-5 | NA | TRBV19 | NA | TGTGCCAGTAGGGACAACCTCCAAGAGACCCAGTACTTC | CASRDNLQETQYF
TRBJ2-7 | NA | TRBV4-1 | TRBD1 | TGCGCCAGCAGCCTACGACAGGGGGCCTACGAGCAGTACTTC | CASSLRQGAYEQYF
TRBJ1-5 | NA | TRBV12-3/TRBV12-4 | NA | TGTGCCAGCAGAGCTGGACACTATCAGCCCCAGCATTTT | CASRAGHYQPQHF
TRBJ2-5 | NA | TRBV6-5 | NA | TGTGCCAGCAGTTACCCCGGCGGCACCCAAGAGACCCAGTACTTC | CASSYPGGTQETQYF
TRBJ2-1 | NA | TRBV20-1 | NA | TGCAGTGCTACAAACAATGAGCAGTTCTTC | CSATNNEQFF
TRBJ2-1 | NA | TRBV30 | NA | TGTGCCTGGAGTGTCGGGGGTTTGAACAATGAGCAGTTCTTC | CAWSVGGLNNEQFF
TRBJ1-1 | few | TRBV18 | NA | TGTGCCAGCTCACCAGAACAGAAAAACACTGAAGCTTTCTTT | CASSPEQKNTEAFF
TRBJ2-7 | NA | TRBV10-3 | TRBD2 | TGTGCCATTAGTAGGACTAGCGGGAACTTAAAACCCTCCTACGAGCAGTACTTC | CAISRTSGNLKPSYEQYF
TRBJ1-5 | NA | TRBV6-2/TRBV6-3 | NA | TGTGCCAGCAGTTACGGTCCCAGGGAAAGCAATCAGCCCCAGCATTTT | CASSYGPRESNQPQHF
TRBJ2-7 | few | TRBV7-9 | TRBD1 | TGTGCCAGCAGCTACCCGGACAGGGGGAAATACGAGCAGTACTTC | CASSYPDRGKYEQYF
TRBJ2-2 | NA | TRBV7-3 | NA | TGTGCCAGCAGCTTATCTAGGATCCACGGGGAGCTGTTTTTT | CASSLSRIHGELFF
TRBJ2-7 | NA | TRBV4-3 | NA | TGCGCCAGCAGCCTGGGGCACGGCACCTACGAGCAGTACTTC | CASSLGHGTYEQYF
TRBJ1-6 | NA | TRBV28 | NA | TGTGCCAGCAGCCCCCTCTTAGCCTATAATTCACCCCTCCACTTT | CASSPLLAYNSPLHF